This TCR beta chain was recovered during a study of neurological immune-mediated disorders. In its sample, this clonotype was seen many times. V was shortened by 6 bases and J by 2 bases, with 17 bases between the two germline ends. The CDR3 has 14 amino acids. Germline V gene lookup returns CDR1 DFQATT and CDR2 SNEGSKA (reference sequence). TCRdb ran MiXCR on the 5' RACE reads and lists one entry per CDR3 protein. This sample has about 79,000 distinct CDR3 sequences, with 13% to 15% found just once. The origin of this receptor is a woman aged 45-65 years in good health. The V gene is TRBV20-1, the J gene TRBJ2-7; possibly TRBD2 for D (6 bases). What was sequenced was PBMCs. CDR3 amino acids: CSARSQRATYEQYF. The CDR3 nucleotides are TGCAGTGCACGCTCTCAGCGGGCAACCTACGAGCAGTACTTC.